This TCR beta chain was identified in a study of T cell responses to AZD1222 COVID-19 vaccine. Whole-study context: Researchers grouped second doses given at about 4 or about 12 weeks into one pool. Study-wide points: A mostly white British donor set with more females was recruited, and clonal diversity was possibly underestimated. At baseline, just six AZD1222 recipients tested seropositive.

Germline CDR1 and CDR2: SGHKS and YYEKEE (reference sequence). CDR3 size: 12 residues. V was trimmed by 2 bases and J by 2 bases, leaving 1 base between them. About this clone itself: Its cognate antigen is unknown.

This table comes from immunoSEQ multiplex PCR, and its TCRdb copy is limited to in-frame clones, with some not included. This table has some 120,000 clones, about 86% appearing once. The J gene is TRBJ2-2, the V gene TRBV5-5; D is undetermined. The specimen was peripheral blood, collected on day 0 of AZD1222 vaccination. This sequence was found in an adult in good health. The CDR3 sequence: CASSFNTGELFF. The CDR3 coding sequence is TGTGCCAGCAGCTTCAACACCGGGGAGCTGTTTTTT.